The 29 T cell receptor beta chains reported below all come from one sample, sequenced in a study of cytomegalovirus exposure and HLA in healthy donors. Primers for the PCR totalled 60 Vbeta and 13 Jbeta. TCRdb's copy holds only in-frame clones and misses some; the assay was immunoSEQ multiplex PCR. This sample carries some 150,000 clones, approximately 78% of them seen once, and the ten largest clones take just over 8%. The sequencing input was PBMCs. Source of these receptors: a woman in her 50s in good health and CMV-seropositive.

This rearrangement joins TRBV18 to TRBJ1-2, with no clear D. The V end was cut by 5 bases, the J end by 2 bases, with 12 bases between. Germline lookup yields CDR1 KGHSH and CDR2 LQKENI. The CDR3 loop spans 14 amino acids. Written as DNA, the CDR3 is TGTGCCAGCTCAATCCTACGGGGAAACTATGGCTACACCTTC. Its translation is CASSILRGNYGYTF.

The V gene is TRBV30, the J gene TRBJ2-2; D possibly corresponds to TRBD2 (5 bases). Trimming removed 0 bases at V and 5 bases at J, with 10 bases between. Germline V gene sequence: CDR1 GTSNPN, CDR2 SVGIG (reference sequence). The length of the CDR3 is 14 residues. The chain's CDR3 is CAWSVRRRTGELFF. CDR3 sequence (DNA): TGTGCCTGGAGTGTACGTCGGAGGACCGGGGAGCTGTTTTTT.

The chain carries TRBV30 and TRBJ2-3; D gene uncertain. The CDR3 contains 11 residues. From germline, CDR1 is GTSNPN and CDR2 SVGIG (reference sequence). Trimming pared 4 bases from V and 7 bases from J, leaving 9 bases between. In DNA, the CDR3 is TGTGCCTGGACGAACAGACATACGCAGTATTTT. It encodes CAWTNRHTQYF.

V and J are TRBV29-1 and TRBJ1-1; D is perhaps TRBD1 (6 bases). Germline CDR1 reads SQVTM; CDR2 reads ANQGSEA. The CDR3 runs to 12 residues. The V and J ends lost 7 bases and 0 bases respectively, with 9 bases between them. The CDR3, as DNA: TGCAGCGCAGGACAGTTGAACACTGAAGCTTTCTTT. Its translation: CSAGQLNTEAFF.

The rearrangement joins TRBV19 to TRBJ2-1; 10 nucleotides agree with TRBD1. This CDR3 spans 15 amino acids. The V gene's germline CDR1 is LNHDA and CDR2 SQIVND (reference sequence). With 5 bases clipped from V and 8 bases from J, the junction kept 9 bases outside the gene matches. The CDR3 loop reads CASSLWTGGNDEQFF. CDR3 DNA sequence: TGTGCCAGTAGTCTTTGGACAGGGGGAAACGATGAGCAGTTCTTC. Complete variable domain (other parts from reference TRBV19 and TRBJ2-1): DGGITQSPKYLFRKEGQNVTLSCEQNLNHDAMYWYRQDPGQGLRLIYYSQIVNDFQKGDIAEGYSVSREKKESFPLTVTSAQKNPTAFYLCASSLWTGGNDEQFFGPGTRLTVL.

The V and J genes are TRBV6-5 and TRBJ2-1, with no clear D. V was trimmed by 6 bases and J by 10 bases, leaving 16 bases between them. The CDR3 covers 13 residues. CDR1 is MNHEY and CDR2 is SVGAGI in the germline V gene. CDR3 nucleotide sequence: TGTGCCAGCAGCCCGATTCTTTCACAGGAGCAGTTCTTC. The encoded protein is CASSPILSQEQFF.

A word on this clone: At one boundary the junction diverges from the germline segment, which might be a read error. This chain connects TRBV10-2 to TRBJ2-7; TRBD2 matches 7 bases. CDR3 size: 15 residues. Germline V lookup: CDR1 WSHSY, CDR2 SAAADI. CDR3 region: CASREGGVGGYEQYF. CDR3 DNA: TGCGCCAGCCGTGAGGGAGGGGTCGGTGGGTACGAGCAGTACTTC.

The rearrangement uses TRBV10-3 and TRBJ2-3; 7 bases align to TRBD2. Germline CDR1 is ENHRY and CDR2 is SYGVKD. The CDR3 runs to 14 residues. The J segment lost 6 bases and the V segment lost 3 bases, leaving 6 bases of the junction unmatched. CDR3 nucleotides: TGTGCCATCAGTGAAGCTGGACTAGTCGATACGCAGTATTTT. Translation: CAISEAGLVDTQYF.

V and J are TRBV6-4 and TRBJ2-3; 10 bases agree with TRBD2. Germline CDR1 MRHNA, CDR2 SNTAGT. Germline trimming cut 7 bases from V and 8 bases from J; bases unmatched to any gene: 12. There are 15 residues in the CDR3. CDR3 amino acids: CASTYSGGVLGTQYF. CDR3 DNA sequence: TGTGCCAGCACCTACAGCGGGGGGGTATTAGGTACGCAGTATTTT.

The V call is TRBV7-9, the J call TRBJ1-2; unclear D gene. Germline V gene sequence: CDR1 SEHNR, CDR2 FQNEAQ (reference sequence). The CDR3 consists of 15 residues. V was clipped by 1 base and J by 3 bases, with 12 bases between them. CDR3 in amino acids: CASSLGQVEYYGYTF. In DNA form, the CDR3 reads TGTGCCAGCAGCTTAGGGCAGGTGGAATACTATGGCTACACCTTC.

The chain couples TRBV5-1 to TRBJ1-4, with 7 bases that match TRBD1. The CDR3 consists of 17 residues. Germline assignment: CDR1 SGHRS and CDR2 YFSETQ. V lost 4 bases, J lost 4 bases, and 13 bases stayed unmatched. In DNA, the CDR3 is TGCGCCAGCAGCACAGGACAGGTATCGGGTTTTAATGAAAAACTGTTTTTT. The encoded protein is CASSTGQVSGFNEKLFF.

This chain connects TRBV28 to TRBJ2-1, with D tentatively TRBD1 (6 bases). V was clipped by 5 bases and J by 5 bases, with 13 bases between them. Per germline, CDR1 MDHEN and CDR2 SYDVKM. The CDR3 contains 14 residues. In nucleotides, the CDR3 is TGTGCCAGCAGTGCCGGACAGAACCACAATGAGCAGTTCTTC. Amino acid sequence: CASSAGQNHNEQFF.

This clone was observed once. The CDR3 reads CAISEPAERTEAFF. For the CDR3, the DNA is TGTGCCATCAGTGAACCCGCCGAGAGGACTGAAGCTTTCTTT. The chain couples TRBV10-3 to TRBJ1-1; D unresolved. Germline assignment: CDR1 ENHRY and CDR2 SYGVKD. V dropped 3 bases and J dropped 5 bases, with 13 bases sitting between them. The CDR3 consists of 14 residues.

This clone turned up a few times. The chain recombines TRBV28 with TRBJ1-4; D gene uncertain. Germline V gene sequence: CDR1 MDHEN, CDR2 SYDVKM. There are 14 residues in the CDR3. The V end lost 7 bases, the J end lost 4 bases, and 13 bases lay between the germline ends. In DNA, the CDR3 is TGTGCCAGCAACGGCGATGCGGTTAATGAAAAACTGTTTTTT. Translated, it gives CASNGDAVNEKLFF.

The CDR3 region has the DNA TGCGCCAGCAGCCAAGCAGCAGGGGATGGCTATGGCTACACCTTC. This sequence encodes CASSQAAGDGYGYTF. The chain couples TRBV4-3 to TRBJ1-2, with D possibly matching TRBD1 (6 bases). Germline V gene sequence: CDR1 LGHNA, CDR2 YSLEER. Deletions cut 1 base from V and 4 bases from J, with 13 bases between. The CDR3 is 15 residues long.

The V call is TRBV9, the J call TRBJ1-6; possibly TRBD1 for D (5 bases). V dropped 0 bases and J dropped 6 bases, with 13 bases sitting between them. Germline values: CDR1 SGDLS, CDR2 YYNGEE. This CDR3 is 16 amino acids long. The CDR3 protein is CASSVGVAGPNSPLHF. Written as DNA, the CDR3 is TGTGCCAGCAGCGTAGGAGTAGCAGGGCCTAATTCACCCCTCCACTTT.

The chain links TRBV7-2 to TRBJ2-3; 12 bases map to TRBD2. The J segment lost 6 bases and the V segment lost 8 bases, leaving 6 bases of the junction unmatched. The CDR3 runs to 14 residues. Germline V CDR1 and CDR2: SGHTA, FQGNSA. The CDR3: CASVLAGGWDTQYF. CDR3 nucleotides: TGTGCCAGCGTCCTAGCGGGGGGGTGGGATACGCAGTATTTT.

This rearrangement joins TRBV14 to TRBJ2-1; D remains unclear. The CDR3 runs to 14 residues. CDR1 SGHDN and CDR2 FVKESK come from the germline V gene. V lost 1 base to trimming and J lost 4 bases, with 8 bases between them. CDR3 sequence: CASSQVAVYNEQFF. Written as DNA, the CDR3 is TGTGCCAGCAGCCAAGTGGCGGTTTACAATGAGCAGTTCTTC.

The J gene is TRBJ1-1, the V gene TRBV10-1; TRBD1 is a possible D gene (5 bases). CDR3 length equals 10 residues. Trimming took 9 bases from V and 5 from J, leaving 7 bases between them. Germline CDR1 and CDR2: WNHNN and SYGVQD (reference sequence). CDR3 region: CAREGTEAFF. CDR3 DNA sequence: TGCGCCAGGGAGGGGACTGAAGCTTTCTTT.

The CDR3 nucleotides are TGCGCCAGCGGAGAAAACGGCTATGGCTACACCTTC. Translated, it gives CASGENGYGYTF. The chain has TRBV5-1 and TRBJ1-2; D is unclear. There are 12 residues in the CDR3. The germline V and J ends were trimmed by 7 bases and 4 bases, with 11 bases remaining between them. Germline values: CDR1 SGHRS, CDR2 YFSETQ.

The chain combines TRBV10-1 with TRBJ2-7, with D possibly being TRBD2 (5 bases). Germline CDR1 WNHNN, CDR2 SYGVQD (reference sequence). This CDR3 contains 13 residues. The V end lost 3 bases, the J end lost 5 bases, and 11 bases lay between the germline ends. CDR3 protein: CASSEEGMNEQYF. DNA for the CDR3: TGCGCCAGCAGTGAAGAGGGTATGAACGAGCAGTACTTC.

Remarks on this clone: The junction and the germline gene differ at one end; a read error may be behind it. This rearrangement joins TRBV7-9 to TRBJ2-1, with a possible D match to TRBD2 (7 bases). The CDR3 is made up of 15 amino acids. Germline CDR1 SEHNR, CDR2 FQNEAQ (reference sequence). CDR3 bases: TGTTCCAGCAGCTTAGAGGCGGGGGCCAACAATGAGCAGTTCTTC. Amino acids: CSSSLEAGANNEQFF.

With respect to this clone: The sample has other DNA sequences that encode this CDR3 too. The rearrangement joins TRBV18 to TRBJ2-1, with TRBD2 matching over 11 bases. This CDR3 is 15 amino acids long. Germline V gene sequence: CDR1 KGHSH, CDR2 LQKENI. The V segment lost 3 bases and the J segment 5 bases; nucleotides outside the gene matches: 3. In DNA form, the CDR3 reads TGTGCCAGCTCACCCGGACTAGCGGGTGACAATGAGCAGTTCTTC. It specifies CASSPGLAGDNEQFF. Full variable domain (outside the CDR3, taken from reference TRBV18 and TRBJ2-1): NAGVMQNPRHLVRRRGQEARLRCSPMKGHSHVYWYRQLPEEGLKFMVYLQKENIIDESGMPKERFSAEFPKEGPSILRIQQVVRGDSAAYFCASSPGLAGDNEQFFGPGTRLTVL.

The chain carries TRBV5-4 and TRBJ1-1, with 7 bases matching TRBD1. From germline, CDR1 is SGHNT and CDR2 YYREEE (reference sequence). This CDR3 has 15 amino acids. The V and J ends lost 3 bases and 4 bases, in that order; junction bases with no gene match: 9. For the CDR3, the DNA is TGTGCCAGCAGCTACACAGGGGTCGGGGTCACTGAAGCTTTCTTT. Protein: CASSYTGVGVTEAFF.

This chain joins TRBV23-1 and TRBJ2-1; 11 nucleotides align to TRBD1. TRBV23-1 is classed as an ORF, of uncertain function. Trimming cost V 0 bases and J 8 bases; bases outside gene matches: 18. CDR3 length equals 20 residues. The CDR3 nucleotides read TGCGCCAGCAGTCAATCCGCCGCCGGGACAGGGGGGAGTGTGGGGGATGAGCAGTTCTTC. This encodes CASSQSAAGTGGSVGDEQFF.

V is TRBV5-1 and J is TRBJ2-1; 7 bases match TRBD1. J lost 7 bases, V lost 2 bases, and 9 bases had no gene match. There are 15 residues in the CDR3. CDR1 and CDR2 (germline): SGHRS, YFSETQ. The CDR3 region has the DNA TGCGCCAGCAGCTTCACCAGGGGGAACGCGAATGAGCAGTTCTTC. This translates into CASSFTRGNANEQFF.

The gene calls are TRBV2 and TRBJ2-3; 11 bases match TRBD2. The CDR3 length is 19 residues. Germline V gene lookup returns CDR1 SNHLY and CDR2 FYNNEI. Trimming took 5 bases from V and 6 from J; bases not matched to a gene: 19. CDR3 nucleotide sequence: TGTGCCAGCAGTCCCGGGCTAGCGGGGGGCGCGGCGACGCGGGATACGCAGTATTTT. This sequence encodes CASSPGLAGGAATRDTQYF. Filled out from reference TRBV2 and TRBJ2-3, the complete variable domain reads EPEVTQTPSHQVTQMGQEVILRCVPISNHLYFYWYRQILGQKVEFLVSFYNNEISEKSEIFDDQFSVERPDGSNFTLKIRSTKLEDSAMYFCASSPGLAGGAATRDTQYFGPGTRLTVL.

As for this clone: The junction shows a germline mismatch at one end, possibly a read error. The V and J genes are TRBV27 and TRBJ2-6; TRBD1 might be the D (5 bases). CDR3 length: 15 amino acids. Germline V CDR1 and CDR2: MNHEY, SMNVEV (reference sequence). The DNA of the CDR3 is TGTGCCAGCACCACGGGTGGTGCTGGGGCCAACGGCCTGACTTTC. Translation gives CASTTGGAGANGLTF.

The chain combines TRBV7-2 with TRBJ1-2; tentative D call: TRBD1 (6 bases). The germline CDR1 and CDR2 sequences are SGHTA and FQGNSA. The CDR3 totals 16 residues. The V end lost 3 bases, the J end lost 6 bases, and 20 bases lay between the germline ends. The CDR3 DNA is TGTGCCAGCAGCTTCCTCGAAGAGGGACACCGAAATGGCTACACCTTC. Residues: CASSFLEEGHRNGYTF.